These 27 T cell receptor beta chains originate from one sample sequenced in a study of cytomegalovirus exposure and HLA in healthy donors. The PCR ran on 60 Vbeta and 13 Jbeta primers. The method was immunoSEQ multiplex PCR; TCRdb's version includes in-frame clones alone and lacks a portion of them. The table has 60,000 to 75,000 clones, around 78% seen once. Material: PBMCs. The receptors were sampled from a young man in good health and CMV-seropositive.

The chain combines TRBV6-5 with TRBJ2-7, with TRBD1 as a possible D gene (6 bases). This CDR3 has 13 residues. The ends were cut back, 7 bases at V and 3 bases at J, with 13 bases in the middle. The germline gives CDR1 MNHEY, CDR2 SVGAGI. CDR3 in DNA: TGTGCCAGCACCCGAGGGGGAGTCTACGAGCAGTACTTC. Translation: CASTRGGVYEQYF.

This clone was found a few times. The V call is TRBV4-1, the J call TRBJ2-5; 12 positions agree with TRBD2. This CDR3 comprises 16 residues. Germline CDR1 is MGHRA and CDR2 is YSYEKL. With 5 bases clipped from V and 5 bases from J, the junction kept 9 bases outside the gene matches. CDR3 coding DNA: TGCGCCAGCAGCGGACGGACTAGCGGGGACGACGAGACCCAGTACTTC. Translation: CASSGRTSGDDETQYF.

The chain couples TRBV7-2 to TRBJ2-7, with 8 bases fitting TRBD1. From germline, CDR1 is SGHTA and CDR2 FQGNSA. V lost 4 bases, J lost 5 bases, and 7 bases stayed unmatched. This CDR3 has 14 amino acids. Written as DNA, the CDR3 is TGTGCCAGCAGCTCAAGACAGGGGTCTAACGAGCAGTACTTC. It translates to CASSSRQGSNEQYF.

The V gene is TRBV2, the J gene TRBJ2-5, with 11 nucleotides matching TRBD2. Germline V lookup: CDR1 SNHLY, CDR2 FYNNEI. The CDR3 contains 15 residues. Trimming at V came to 4 bases and at J to 5 bases, leaving 6 bases not matched to a gene. The CDR3 DNA reads TGTGCCAGCAGTGCGGGACTAGCGGACACCGAGACCCAGTACTTC. This encodes CASSAGLADTETQYF.

The CDR3 nucleotides read TGTGCCTGGAGTGTAGGGGTATATGGCTACACCTTC. The encoded protein is CAWSVGVYGYTF. The chain has TRBV30 and TRBJ1-2, with D perhaps matching TRBD1 (5 bases). The germline gives CDR1 GTSNPN, CDR2 SVGIG (reference sequence). Trimming took 0 bases from V and 5 from J, leaving 7 bases between them. The CDR3 length is 12 residues. Supplemented by reference TRBV30 and TRBJ1-2, the full variable domain reads SQTIHQWPATLVQPVGSPLSLECTVEGTSNPNLYWYRQAAGRGLQLLFYSVGIGQISSEVPQNLSASRPQDRQFILSSKKLLLSDSGFYLCAWSVGVYGYTFGSGTRLTVV.

The J gene is TRBJ2-3, the V gene TRBV30; TRBD1 aligns across 7 bases. V shed 0 bases, J shed 6 bases, and the junction held 12 bases outside the gene matches. CDR3 length equals 16 residues. Germline V lookup: CDR1 GTSNPN, CDR2 SVGIG (reference sequence). DNA for the CDR3: TGTGCCTGGAGTGTTAACCCGACAGGGTTATGGGATACGCAGTATTTT. Translated, it gives CAWSVNPTGLWDTQYF.

This clone was detected once. This chain connects TRBV7-9 to TRBJ2-3; possible D gene TRBD2, 6 bases. V was cut by 2 bases and J by 4 bases, with 7 bases left in between. Germline assignment: CDR1 SEHNR and CDR2 FQNEAQ (reference sequence). CDR3 size: 13 residues. The CDR3 DNA reads as TGTGCCAGCAGCTTAAGGGAGGCAGATACGCAGTATTTT. It yields the protein CASSLREADTQYF.

In this sample, this clone turned up a few times. V usage is TRBV6-5 and J usage is TRBJ1-1, with 8 bases identical to TRBD1. Losses at the gene ends were 0 bases for V and 11 bases for J; bases not matched to a gene: 8. This CDR3 comprises 14 residues. Per the germline V gene, CDR1 is MNHEY and CDR2 is SVGAGI. For the CDR3, the DNA is TGTGCCAGCAGTTACTCGGTTCAGGGGGCGAGGGCTTTCTTT. This encodes CASSYSVQGARAFF.

V usage is TRBV6-5 and J usage is TRBJ1-1; D gene unclear. The germline V gene has CDR1 MNHEY and CDR2 SVGAGI. The germline V and J ends were trimmed by 0 bases and 7 bases, with 9 bases remaining between them. The CDR3 is 13 amino acids. The CDR3 sequence is CASSYSTDGEAFF. CDR3 nucleotide sequence: TGTGCCAGCAGTTACTCGACTGACGGTGAAGCTTTCTTT.

The V call is TRBV30, the J call TRBJ2-7, with a weak D call TRBD2 (7 bases). V dropped 2 bases and J dropped 0 bases, with 17 bases sitting between them. From germline, CDR1 is GTSNPN and CDR2 SVGIG (reference sequence). CDR3 size: 16 residues. The CDR3 DNA follows: TGTGCCTGGAGTCTGGAGAGGGGGGGAGCCTCCTACGAGCAGTACTTC. It encodes CAWSLERGGASYEQYF.

The chain joins TRBV7-9 to TRBJ2-5; D perhaps matches TRBD2 (7 bases). V was cut by 1 base and J by 5 bases, with 14 bases left in between. Germline CDR1 is SEHNR and CDR2 is FQNEAQ (reference sequence). CDR3 length: 15 amino acids. The CDR3 nucleotides read TGTGCCAGCAGCTTAGTGTCGGGGGGCTGGGAGACCCAGTACTTC. Encoded protein: CASSLVSGGWETQYF. The entire variable domain, with the rest obtained from reference TRBV7-9 and TRBJ2-5, is as follows: DTGVSQNPRHKITKRGQNVTFRCDPISEHNRLYWYRQTLGQGPEFLTYFQNEAQLEKSRLLSDRFSAERPKGSFSTLEIQRTEQGDSAMYLCASSLVSGGWETQYFGPGTRLLVL.

The chain is built from TRBV13 and TRBJ2-1; TRBD1 matches at 7 bases. Germline V gene sequence: CDR1 PRHDT, CDR2 FYEKMQ (reference sequence). The CDR3 length is 15 residues. J lost 7 bases, V lost 0 bases, and 6 bases had no gene match. CDR3 nucleotides: TGTGCCAGCAGCTTAGGACAGGGGATTGGGAATGAGCAGTTCTTC. Its protein product is CASSLGQGIGNEQFF.

The chain links TRBV6-5 to TRBJ2-5; 9 positions match TRBD1. The CDR3 has 15 residues. Germline-derived CDR1 and CDR2 are MNHEY and SVGAGI. V lost 9 bases to trimming and J lost 3 bases; unmatched junction nucleotides: 11. The CDR3 region is CASSMPGQGKETQYF. CDR3 coding DNA: TGTGCCAGTTCCATGCCGGGACAGGGAAAAGAGACCCAGTACTTC.

The chain joins TRBV10-3 to TRBJ2-7, with 8 bases matching TRBD1. J lost 5 bases, V lost 9 bases, and 9 bases had no gene match. From germline, CDR1 is ENHRY and CDR2 SYGVKD. The CDR3 loop spans 13 amino acids. The CDR3 reads CAIMRDRGHEQYF. The CDR3 DNA sequence: TGTGCCATTATGCGAGACAGGGGCCACGAGCAGTACTTC.

Concerning this clone itself: At one of its ends the junction is not consistent with the germline gene, which may arise from a read error. CDR3 sequence reads: CASSEDRGEEGVF. For the CDR3, the DNA is TGTGCCAGCAGTGAAGATAGGGGCGAAGAAGGTGTCTTT. The chain is built from TRBV2 and TRBJ1-1; tentative D call: TRBD1 (5 bases). Germline-derived CDR1 and CDR2 are SNHLY and FYNNEI. CDR3 length: 13 amino acids.

The V and J genes are TRBV12-5 and TRBJ2-1; possibly TRBD2 for D (5 bases). The V end was cut by 5 bases, the J end by 5 bases, with 16 bases between. Germline CDR1 LGHNT, CDR2 FRNRAP. CDR3 length: 15 residues. DNA of the CDR3: TGTGCTAGTGGTCCCGGACCTCCGGGGAACAATGAGCAGTTCTTC. Residues: CASGPGPPGNNEQFF.

This chain uses TRBV6-5 with TRBJ1-5, with TRBD1 matching 8 bases. Germline lookup yields CDR1 MNHEY and CDR2 SVGAGI. CDR3 size: 14 residues. With V trimmed by 4 bases and J by 4 bases, 3 bases remained unmatched. CDR3 sequence reads: CASSSRTGNQPQHF. CDR3 bases: TGTGCCAGCAGTTCCAGGACAGGGAATCAGCCCCAGCATTTT.

Concerning this clone: Other DNA variants within this sample encode the same CDR3. The chain is built from TRBV5-1 and TRBJ2-5; tentatively, D is TRBD1 (6 bases). Trimming pared 0 bases from V and 2 bases from J, leaving 8 bases between. Germline V gene lookup returns CDR1 SGHRS and CDR2 YFSETQ. CDR3 size: 14 residues. CDR3 DNA: TGCGCCAGCAGCTTGGGGACAGCTCAAGAGACCCAGTACTTC. It specifies CASSLGTAQETQYF.

The V gene is TRBV13, the J gene TRBJ2-5, with a tentative D call TRBD1 (6 bases). The ends were cut back, 1 base at V and 2 bases at J, with 8 bases in the middle. Germline V gene sequence: CDR1 PRHDT, CDR2 FYEKMQ (reference sequence). The CDR3 is 14 residues long. The CDR3 sequence is CASSLDGQQETQYF. The CDR3 nucleotides read TGTGCCAGCAGCTTAGACGGACAGCAAGAGACCCAGTACTTC.

This rearrangement joins TRBV2 to TRBJ1-2, with D possibly being TRBD1 (6 bases). This CDR3 is built from 14 residues. Germline CDR1 SNHLY, CDR2 FYNNEI. V was cut by 6 bases and J by 0 bases, with 11 bases left in between. The CDR3, as DNA: TGTGCCAGCAGCGGACAGCAAGCTAACTATGGCTACACCTTC. Protein: CASSGQQANYGYTF.

The rearrangement joins TRBV30 to TRBJ1-5; D gene uncertain. Between the trimmed V and J ends, which lost 0 bases and 4 bases, there was a span of 10 bases. The CDR3 loop spans 14 amino acids. Germline lookup yields CDR1 GTSNPN and CDR2 SVGIG (reference sequence). This CDR3 reads CAWSVTGLNQPQHF. Here the CDR3 DNA reads TGTGCCTGGAGTGTAACGGGGTTGAATCAGCCCCAGCATTTT.

V usage is TRBV30 and J usage is TRBJ1-1; TRBD1 agrees at 8 bases. The CDR3 runs 16 residues. Trimming took 0 bases from V and 2 from J; bases not matched to a gene: 8. The germline V gene encodes CDR1 GTSNPN and CDR2 SVGIG (reference sequence). The CDR3 spells CAWSVTTGGGNTEAFF. The DNA for the CDR3 is TGTGCCTGGAGTGTAACAACAGGGGGGGGTAACACTGAAGCTTTCTTT.

The chain employs TRBV30 and TRBJ1-5; no definite D call. Germline V lookup: CDR1 GTSNPN, CDR2 SVGIG (reference sequence). Trimming pared 3 bases from V and 0 bases from J, leaving 12 bases between. There are 15 residues in the CDR3. Here the CDR3 reads CAWRKAKYSNQPQHF. Here the CDR3 DNA reads TGTGCCTGGAGAAAAGCGAAGTATAGCAATCAGCCCCAGCATTTT.

This chain links TRBV11-2 with TRBJ1-5; D ambiguous. V lost 5 bases, J lost 1 base, and 15 bases lay in between. This CDR3 is built from 16 residues. CDR1 is SGHAT, CDR2 FQNNGV, per germline. This CDR3 is CASSRGAGGSNQPQHF. The DNA for the CDR3 is TGTGCCAGCAGCCGAGGTGCGGGTGGGAGCAATCAGCCCCAGCATTTT. Supplemented by reference TRBV11-2 and TRBJ1-5, the full variable domain reads EAGVAQSPRYKIIEKRQSVAFWCNPISGHATLYWYQQILGQGPKLLIQFQNNGVVDDSQLPKDRFSAERLKGVDSTLKIQPAKLEDSAVYLCASSRGAGGSNQPQHFGDGTRLSIL.

V and J are TRBV6-5 and TRBJ1-1; TRBD1 matches at 10 bases. Germline trimming cut 10 bases from V and 4 bases from J; bases unmatched to any gene: 6. The germline V gene has CDR1 MNHEY and CDR2 SVGAGI. The CDR3 length is 13 residues. The CDR3 spells CAIQRTGGTEAFF. The CDR3, as DNA: TGTGCCATACAACGGACAGGGGGCACTGAAGCTTTCTTT.

This chain uses TRBV7-6 with TRBJ1-2; 10 positions match TRBD1. The CDR3 is 13 residues long. Germline V gene lookup returns CDR1 SGHVS and CDR2 FNYEAQ. The trim removed 8 bases at V and 8 bases at J, leaving 8 bases unmatched. This CDR3 is CASGSGTGDGYTF. The CDR3 nucleotides read TGTGCCAGCGGCTCCGGGACAGGGGACGGCTACACCTTC.

This clone was seen only once. The gene calls are TRBV2 and TRBJ2-7, with 9 bases that match TRBD1. The CDR3 loop spans 13 amino acids. The V gene end was trimmed by 4 bases and the J gene end by 6 bases; junction bases not matched to a gene: 4. Germline V gene data show CDR1 as SNHLY and CDR2 as FYNNEI. In DNA form, the CDR3 reads TGTGCCAGCAGTGGGACAGGGGTTGGCGAGCAGTACTTC. It specifies CASSGTGVGEQYF.